The 6 T cell receptor beta chains listed next were all sequenced from one sample in a study of T-cell memory formation after mild COVID-19. MiXCR, run by TCRdb on the 5' RACE reads, gives a single entry per CDR3 protein. The sample yields approximately 210,000 distinct CDR3 sequences, roughly 30% seen once. Material: PBMCs or a T cell subset sorted from them (not recorded which). These receptors all come from an adult woman who had mild COVID-19 (a few samples of this study predate the infection). Cell type and time point are not known.

The gene calls are TRBV11-2 and TRBJ2-1; TRBD2 matches 7 bases. V was pared by 3 bases and J by 4 bases, with 9 bases of the junction left unmatched. This CDR3 has 16 residues. Germline CDR1 reads SGHAT; CDR2 reads FQNNGV. DNA for the CDR3: TGTGCCAGCAGCTTGTATTCCGCTAGCGGATACAATGAGCAGTTCTTC. It translates to CASSLYSASGYNEQFF.

The chain employs TRBV6-2 or TRBV6-3 and TRBJ2-7, with 7 bases that match TRBD1. CDR3 size: 12 residues. J was trimmed by 5 bases and V by 5 bases; bases with no gene match: 3. The germline V gene encodes CDR1 MNHEY and CDR2 SVGEGT. CDR3 residues: CASSDRVHEQYF. The CDR3 DNA sequence: TGTGCCAGCAGTGACAGGGTCCACGAGCAGTACTTC.

The chain recombines TRBV27 with TRBJ1-2; 7 nucleotides match TRBD1. V lost 5 bases, J lost 8 bases, and 5 bases stayed unmatched. Looked up from germline, CDR1 is MNHEY and CDR2 is SMNVEV (reference sequence). The CDR3 extends over 12 amino acids. The chain's CDR3 is CASSTTGTGYTF. CDR3 DNA: TGTGCCAGCAGTACGACAGGGACGGGCTACACCTTC.

The V call is TRBV30, the J call TRBJ2-1; 13 positions match TRBD2. The CDR3 covers 16 residues. CDR1 and CDR2 from the germline V gene are GTSNPN and SVGIG (reference sequence). V was pared by 3 bases and J by 0 bases, with 2 bases of the junction left unmatched. The CDR3 region has the DNA TGTGCCTGGAGAGGACTAGCGGGAGTCTCCTACAATGAGCAGTTCTTC. Amino acid sequence: CAWRGLAGVSYNEQFF.

The gene calls are TRBV29-1 and TRBJ2-3; D gene unclear. The germline V and J ends were trimmed by 4 bases and 0 bases, with 5 bases remaining between them. CDR3 length: 12 amino acids. Germline loops: CDR1 SQVTM, CDR2 ANQGSEA. CDR3 residues: CSVAPSTDTQYF. CDR3 bases: TGCAGCGTTGCTCCCAGCACAGATACGCAGTATTTT.

This clonotype was recorded a few times. V and J are TRBV2 and TRBJ2-1, with 7 positions matching TRBD2. Looked up from germline, CDR1 is SNHLY and CDR2 is FYNNEI. The V and J ends lost 4 bases and 6 bases, in that order; junction bases with no gene match: 3. This CDR3 has 13 residues. The CDR3 loop is CASSGLAANEQFF. CDR3 DNA sequence: TGTGCCAGCAGTGGTCTAGCGGCCAATGAGCAGTTCTTC.